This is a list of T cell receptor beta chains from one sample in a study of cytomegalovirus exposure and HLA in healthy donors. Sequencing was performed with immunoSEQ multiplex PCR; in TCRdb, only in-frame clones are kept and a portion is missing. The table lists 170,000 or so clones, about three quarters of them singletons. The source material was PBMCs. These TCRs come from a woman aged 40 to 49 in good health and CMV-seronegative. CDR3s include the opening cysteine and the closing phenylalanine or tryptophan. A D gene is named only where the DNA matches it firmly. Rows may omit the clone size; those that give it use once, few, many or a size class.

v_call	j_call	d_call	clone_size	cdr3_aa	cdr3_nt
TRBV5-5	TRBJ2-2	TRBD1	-	CASSFGTGVTGELFF	TGTGCCAGCAGCTTTGGGACAGGGGTCACCGGGGAGCTGTTTTTT
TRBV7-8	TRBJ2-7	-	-	CASSPSFRRQSYEQYF	TGTGCCAGCAGCCCTTCATTTAGGAGACAGTCCTACGAGCAGTACTTC
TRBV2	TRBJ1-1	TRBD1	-	CASNRDRVLLNTEAFF	TGTGCCAGCAATAGGGACAGGGTACTCTTGAACACTGAAGCTTTCTTT
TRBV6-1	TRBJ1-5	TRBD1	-	CASRRDSSNQPQHF	TGTGCCAGCAGGAGGGACAGTAGCAATCAGCCCCAGCATTTT
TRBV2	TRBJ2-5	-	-	CASSEAGETQYF	TGTGCCAGCAGTGAGGCAGGAGAGACCCAGTACTTC
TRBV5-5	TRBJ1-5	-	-	CASSFSGDQPQHF	TGTGCCAGCAGCTTCTCAGGGGACCAGCCCCAGCATTTT
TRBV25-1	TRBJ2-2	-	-	CASLRTENTGELFF	TGTGCCAGCCTAAGGACAGAGAACACCGGGGAGCTGTTTTTT
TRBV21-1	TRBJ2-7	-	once	CASSAPGVREERLEQYF	TGTGCCAGCAGCGCCCCGGGGGTCCGGGAAGAGAGACTCGAGCAGTACTTC
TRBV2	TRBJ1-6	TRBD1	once	CASSPDRAYSNSPLHF	TGTGCCAGCAGTCCGGACAGGGCTTATTCTAATTCACCCCTCCACTTT
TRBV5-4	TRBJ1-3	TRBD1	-	CASSLTGGAPGNTIYF	TGTGCCAGCAGCCTTACAGGGGGAGCTCCGGGAAACACCATATATTTT
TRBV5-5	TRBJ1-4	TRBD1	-	CASSSGGGEKLFF	TGTGCCAGCAGCTCAGGGGGTGGGGAAAAACTGTTTTTT
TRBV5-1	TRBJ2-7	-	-	CASSSWTDSYEQYF	TGCGCCAGCAGCTCCTGGACAGATTCCTACGAGCAGTACTTC
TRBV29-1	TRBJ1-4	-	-	CSVAGQGEKLFF	TGCAGCGTTGCCGGCCAGGGTGAAAAACTGTTTTTT